This T cell receptor (beta chain) originates from a study of blood T cell repertoires in COVID-19 (dated by TCRdb to the early 2020s). About the investigation overall: Samples from collaborators originated in the United States, Italy and Spain and spanned both the acute and convalescent phases of COVID-19. Samples came from the ongoing ImmuneRACE study (first 160 participants) plus 1,254 subjects from 6 global collaborators. The repertoires were released in a freely available public database meant as a resource for research on the immune response to SARS-CoV-2. Nearly every sample came with metadata listing a de-identified subject ID, COVID-19 status, age in years and sex. Where HLA class I and class II types were available, the types were taken from metadata supplied by the sample provider, not from assay-based typing. The prospective study material was composed of cDNA or gDNA derived from T cells, B-cell-depleted T cells, or PBMCs. Deeply sampled blood TCRbeta repertoires from subjects exposed to, actively infected with, or recovered from COVID-19 were included in the dataset.

Each collaborating institution followed its own protocols to collect whole blood in K2EDTA tubes. For TCRbeta analysis, collaborators shipped samples in one of three forms: frozen whole blood, isolated PBMCs, or DNA extracted from either of those sample types. A word on this clone: The antigen this receptor binds is unknown. No base qualities exist here, and no much larger clone lies one base off it.

The study at large found these results: The quantity of clinical and demographic metadata differed by source and by participant and was supplied without curation.

TCRbeta CDR3 regions were amplified from genomic DNA using the immunoSEQ Assay, a bias-controlled multiplex PCR. The source study handled its data this way. Within the assay, amplification of reference gene primers was used to estimate how many nucleated cells each sample contained. To quantify the absolute abundance of each unique TCRbeta CDR3 rearrangement, sequence reads were collapsed and filtered. Productive Simpson clonality was computed per sample as the square root of Simpson's diversity index over productive rearrangements. The source is immuneACCESS, and TCRdb retained only in-frame sequences with V and J called. Part of the clones is not carried over; for the studies checked, unresolved V genes explain less than half of this, and the remainder is unexplained. V and J calls and clone size are copied from that table; D and trimming were computed from the DNA. Recorded for this sample are under 130,000 clones; roughly 81% of them occurred a single time. The top ten clonotypes cover roughly 10% of the sample.

Including cysteine and phenylalanine, the CDR3 has 15 amino acids. Just CDR3 DNA is preserved here, 45 bases in frame from base 1. Germline trimming amounts to 0 bases on V and 5 bases on J, with 6 as the count of junction bases outside the gene matches. As encoded in the germline V gene, CDR1 is LGHNA while CDR2 is YSLEER. Sequenced: peripheral blood. Rearrangement joined TRBV4-3 to TRBJ1-2, and TRBD1 matches 7 of the central bases. The origin of this receptor is a woman in her 70s with acute or convalescent COVID-19. The CDR3 reads as follows: CASSQEETGTYGYTF. The DNA sequence is TGCGCCAGCAGCCAAGAGGAGACAGGGACGTATGGCTACACCTTC.